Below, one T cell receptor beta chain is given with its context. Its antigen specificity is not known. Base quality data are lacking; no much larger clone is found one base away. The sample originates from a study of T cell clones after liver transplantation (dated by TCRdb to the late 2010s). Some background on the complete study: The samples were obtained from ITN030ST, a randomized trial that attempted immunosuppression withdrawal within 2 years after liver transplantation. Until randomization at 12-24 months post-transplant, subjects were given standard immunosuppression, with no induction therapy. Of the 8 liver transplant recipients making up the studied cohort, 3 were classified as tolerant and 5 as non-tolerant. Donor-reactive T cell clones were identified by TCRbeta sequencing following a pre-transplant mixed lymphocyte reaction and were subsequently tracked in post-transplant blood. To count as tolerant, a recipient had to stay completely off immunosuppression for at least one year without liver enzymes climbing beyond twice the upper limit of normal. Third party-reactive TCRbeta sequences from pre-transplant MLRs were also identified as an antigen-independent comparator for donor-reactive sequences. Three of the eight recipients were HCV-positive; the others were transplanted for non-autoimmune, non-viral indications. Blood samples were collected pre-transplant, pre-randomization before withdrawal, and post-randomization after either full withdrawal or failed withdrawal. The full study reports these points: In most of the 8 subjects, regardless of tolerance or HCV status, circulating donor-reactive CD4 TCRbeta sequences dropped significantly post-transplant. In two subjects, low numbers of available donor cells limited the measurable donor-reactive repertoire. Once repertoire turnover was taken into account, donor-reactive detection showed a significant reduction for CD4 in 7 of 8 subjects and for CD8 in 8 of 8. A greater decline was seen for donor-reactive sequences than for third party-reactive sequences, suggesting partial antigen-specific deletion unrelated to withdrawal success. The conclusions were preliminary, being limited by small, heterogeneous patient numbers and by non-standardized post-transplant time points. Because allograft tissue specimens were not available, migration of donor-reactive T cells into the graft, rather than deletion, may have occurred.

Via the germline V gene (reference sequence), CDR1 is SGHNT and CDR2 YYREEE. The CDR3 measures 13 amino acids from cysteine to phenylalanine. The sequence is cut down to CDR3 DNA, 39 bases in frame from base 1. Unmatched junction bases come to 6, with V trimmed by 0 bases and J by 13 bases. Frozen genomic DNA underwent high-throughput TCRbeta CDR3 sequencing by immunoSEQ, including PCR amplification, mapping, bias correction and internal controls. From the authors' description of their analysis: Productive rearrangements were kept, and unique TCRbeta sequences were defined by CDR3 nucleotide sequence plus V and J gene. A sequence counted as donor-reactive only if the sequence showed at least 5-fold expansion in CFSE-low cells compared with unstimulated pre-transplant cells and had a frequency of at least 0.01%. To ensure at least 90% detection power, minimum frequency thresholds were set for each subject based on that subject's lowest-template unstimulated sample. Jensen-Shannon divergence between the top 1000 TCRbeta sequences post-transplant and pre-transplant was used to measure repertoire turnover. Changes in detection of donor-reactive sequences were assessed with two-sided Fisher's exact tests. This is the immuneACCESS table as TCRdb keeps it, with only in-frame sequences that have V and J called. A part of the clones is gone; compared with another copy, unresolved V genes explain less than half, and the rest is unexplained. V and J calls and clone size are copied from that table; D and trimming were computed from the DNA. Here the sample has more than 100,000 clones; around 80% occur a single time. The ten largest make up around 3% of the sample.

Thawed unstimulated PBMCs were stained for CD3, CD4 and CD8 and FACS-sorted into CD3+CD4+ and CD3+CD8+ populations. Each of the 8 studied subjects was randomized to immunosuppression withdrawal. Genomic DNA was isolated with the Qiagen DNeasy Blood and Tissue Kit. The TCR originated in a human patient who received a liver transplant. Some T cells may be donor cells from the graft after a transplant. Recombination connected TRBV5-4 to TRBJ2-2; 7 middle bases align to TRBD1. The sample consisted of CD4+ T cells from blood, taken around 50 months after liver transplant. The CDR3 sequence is CASSLAGDSGLFF. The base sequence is TGTGCCAGCAGCTTGGCCGGGGACAGTGGGCTGTTTTTT.